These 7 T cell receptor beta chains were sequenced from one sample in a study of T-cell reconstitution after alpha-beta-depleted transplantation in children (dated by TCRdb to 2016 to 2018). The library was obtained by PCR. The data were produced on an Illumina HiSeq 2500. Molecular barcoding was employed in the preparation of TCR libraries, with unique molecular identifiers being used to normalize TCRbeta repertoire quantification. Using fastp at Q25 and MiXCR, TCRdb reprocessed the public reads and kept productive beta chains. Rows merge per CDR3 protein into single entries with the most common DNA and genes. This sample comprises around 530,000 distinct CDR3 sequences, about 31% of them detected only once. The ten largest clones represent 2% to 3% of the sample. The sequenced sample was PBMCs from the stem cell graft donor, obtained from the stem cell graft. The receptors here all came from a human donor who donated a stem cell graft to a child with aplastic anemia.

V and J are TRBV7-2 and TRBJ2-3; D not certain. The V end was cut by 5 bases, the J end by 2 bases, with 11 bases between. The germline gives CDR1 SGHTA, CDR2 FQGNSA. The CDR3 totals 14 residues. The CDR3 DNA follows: TGTGCCAGCAGCGCAGAGGCTCACACAGATACGCAGTATTTT. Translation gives CASSAEAHTDTQYF.

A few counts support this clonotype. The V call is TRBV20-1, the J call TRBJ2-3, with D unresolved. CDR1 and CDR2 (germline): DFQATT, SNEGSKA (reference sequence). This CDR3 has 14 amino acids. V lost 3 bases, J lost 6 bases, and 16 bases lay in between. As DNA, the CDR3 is TGCAGTGCTAGGGAACTTGGATATCCCGATACGCAGTATTTT. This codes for CSARELGYPDTQYF.

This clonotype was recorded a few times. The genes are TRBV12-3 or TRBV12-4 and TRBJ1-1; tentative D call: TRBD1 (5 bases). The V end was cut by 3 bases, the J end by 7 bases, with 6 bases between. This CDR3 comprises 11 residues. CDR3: CASSFGGEAFF. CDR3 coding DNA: TGTGCCAGCAGTTTCGGGGGTGAAGCTTTCTTT.

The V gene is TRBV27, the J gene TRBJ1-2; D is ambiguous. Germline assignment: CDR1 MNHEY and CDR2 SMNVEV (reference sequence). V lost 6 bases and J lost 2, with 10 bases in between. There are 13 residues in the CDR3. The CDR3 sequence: CASREVGNYGYTF. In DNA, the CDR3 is TGTGCCAGCAGGGAAGTGGGAAACTATGGCTACACCTTC.

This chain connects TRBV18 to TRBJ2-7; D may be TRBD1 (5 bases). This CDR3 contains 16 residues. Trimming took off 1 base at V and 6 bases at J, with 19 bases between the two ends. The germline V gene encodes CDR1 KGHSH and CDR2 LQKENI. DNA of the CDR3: TGTGCCAGCTCACCACTGAGCCAGGGTCCGAACTTCGAGCAGTACTTC. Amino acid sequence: CASSPLSQGPNFEQYF.

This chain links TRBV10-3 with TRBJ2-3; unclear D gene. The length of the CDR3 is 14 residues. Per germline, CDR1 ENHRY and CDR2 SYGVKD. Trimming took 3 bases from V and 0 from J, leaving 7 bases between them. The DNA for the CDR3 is TGTGCCATCAGTGAATCGACTAGCACAGATACGCAGTATTTT. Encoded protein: CAISESTSTDTQYF.

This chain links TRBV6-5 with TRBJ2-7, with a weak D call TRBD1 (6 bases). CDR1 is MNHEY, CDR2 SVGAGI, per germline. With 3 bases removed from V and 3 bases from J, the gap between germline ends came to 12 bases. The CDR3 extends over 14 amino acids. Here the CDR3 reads CASSYGEGHYEQYF. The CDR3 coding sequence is TGTGCCAGCAGTTATGGCGAGGGACACTACGAGCAGTACTTC.